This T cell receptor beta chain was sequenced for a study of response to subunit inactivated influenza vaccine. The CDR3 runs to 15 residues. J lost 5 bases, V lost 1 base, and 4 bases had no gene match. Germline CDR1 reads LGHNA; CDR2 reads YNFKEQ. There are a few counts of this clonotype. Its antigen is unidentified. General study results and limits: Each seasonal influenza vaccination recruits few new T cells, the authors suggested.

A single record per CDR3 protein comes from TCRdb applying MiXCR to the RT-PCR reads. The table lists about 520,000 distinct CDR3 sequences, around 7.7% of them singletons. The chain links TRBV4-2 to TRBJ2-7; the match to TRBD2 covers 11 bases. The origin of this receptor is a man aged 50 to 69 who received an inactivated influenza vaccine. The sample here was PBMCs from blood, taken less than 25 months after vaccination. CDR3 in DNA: TGTGCCAGCAGCCAAGGAGGTAGCGGGAGGGACGAGCAGTACTTC. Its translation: CASSQGGSGRDEQYF.